This entry lists 30 T cell receptor beta chains sequenced from one sample in a study of cytomegalovirus exposure and HLA in healthy donors. Vbeta (60) and Jbeta (13) primers were used in the PCR. TCRdb's copy holds only in-frame clones and misses some; the assay was immunoSEQ multiplex PCR. The repertoire holds about 150,000 clones, under 70% seen once, with about 3% in the top ten. Sequenced material: PBMCs. Every receptor here comes from a young woman in good health and CMV-seropositive.

Details on this clone: One end of the junction does not line up with germline, which may come from a read error. This sequence joins TRBV11-3 and TRBJ2-2; maybe TRBD1 (6 bases). This CDR3 comprises 16 residues. Germline assignment: CDR1 SGHNT and CDR2 YENEEA. CDR3 protein: CAISQTGTNGGGELFF. CDR3 DNA sequence: TGTGCCATCAGCCAAACCGGGACAAACGGTGGAGGGGAGCTGTTTTTT.

This clone came up a few times. This chain uses TRBV19 with TRBJ2-3; D may be TRBD1 (5 bases). V was cut by 7 bases and J by 4 bases, with 15 bases left in between. The V gene's germline CDR1 is LNHDA and CDR2 SQIVND (reference sequence). The CDR3 covers 14 residues. The CDR3 reads CASTAAGISDTQYF. The CDR3 nucleotides read TGTGCCAGTACGGCGGCAGGGATTTCAGATACGCAGTATTTT.

This chain joins TRBV28 and TRBJ1-2; no definite D call. Trimming removed 3 bases from V and 4 bases from J, with 9 bases in between. Germline CDR1 reads MDHEN; CDR2 reads SYDVKM. There are 13 residues in the CDR3. CDR3 nucleotides: TGTGCCAGCAGTTTGGCGGGCGGCTATGGCTACACCTTC. The encoded protein is CASSLAGGYGYTF.

The table lists this clone with a count of one. This rearrangement joins TRBV1 to TRBJ2-3; TRBD2 is taken as the D call from the table, unchecked against the DNA. TRBV1 is deemed a pseudogene. This CDR3 spans 15 amino acids. The CDR3 loop reads CTSRLRRGPTDTQYF. The CDR3, as DNA: TGCACCAGCAGATTAAGGCGGGGGCCCACAGATACGCAGTATTTT.

The rearrangement joins TRBV11-2 to TRBJ2-5, with D uncertain. V was trimmed by 6 bases and J by 5 bases, leaving 16 bases between them. From germline, CDR1 is SGHAT and CDR2 FQNNGV. The CDR3 is 14 residues long. The CDR3 region has the DNA TGTGCCAGCAGTAAGGTGACACTTTTGGAGACCCAGTACTTC. Amino acids: CASSKVTLLETQYF.

Comments on this clone: The same CDR3 arises from other DNA sequences in this sample as well. In DNA form, the CDR3 reads TGTGCCAGCAGCTTCACTATGAACACTGAAGCTTTCTTT. Translated, it gives CASSFTMNTEAFF. The chain carries TRBV7-3 and TRBJ1-1; D uncertain. CDR1 and CDR2 from the germline V gene are SGHTA and FQGTGA. The V end lost 3 bases, the J end lost 0 bases, and 5 bases lay between the germline ends. The CDR3 runs 13 residues.

The sample holds one count of this clone. The chain combines TRBV9 with TRBJ2-7; 8 bases agree with TRBD1. Germline CDR1 SGDLS, CDR2 YYNGEE. The CDR3 runs to 14 residues. The J segment lost 2 bases and the V segment lost 7 bases, leaving 8 bases of the junction unmatched. The CDR3, as DNA: TGTGCCAGCGCAACAGGGGGTCTGACCTACGAGCAGTACTTC. Translated: CASATGGLTYEQYF.

The gene calls are TRBV12-5 and TRBJ2-5; D is perhaps TRBD2 (6 bases). Germline V gene data show CDR1 as LGHNT and CDR2 as FRNRAP. This CDR3 region has 14 residues. The V and J ends lost 6 bases and 2 bases respectively, with 13 bases between them. This CDR3 reads CASGRDSGQETQYF. In nucleotides, the CDR3 is TGTGCTAGTGGCCGGGACTCCGGGCAAGAGACCCAGTACTTC.

Comments on this clone: No DNA is shown, since the ends of the CDR3 on it are uncertain; the CDR3 is the one TCRdb lists. The rearrangement links TRBV27 to TRBJ1-5. The germline CDR1 and CDR2 sequences are MNHEY and SMNVEV (reference sequence). The CDR3 totals 13 residues, both ends included. This CDR3 is CASSLERDQPQHF.

The chain uses TRBV15 and TRBJ2-3, with a weak D call TRBD2 (6 bases). Germline CDR1 LNHNV, CDR2 YYDKDF (reference sequence). The CDR3 is 14 amino acids. Trimming left V 10 bases short and J 7 bases short, with 21 bases between. The CDR3 DNA reads TGTGCCATCACCACCGGAGGGAATATGAATACGCAGTATTTT. This translates into CAITTGGNMNTQYF. The full variable domain, completed using reference TRBV15 and TRBJ2-3, is DAMVIQNPRYQVTQFGKPVTLSCSQTLNHNVMYWYQQKSSQAPKLLFHYYDKDFNNEADTPDNFQSRRPNTSFCFLDIRSPGLGDTAMYLCAITTGGNMNTQYFGPGTRLTVL.

The genes are TRBV19 and TRBJ2-3; the match to TRBD2 covers 8 bases. This CDR3 has 15 amino acids. Per germline, CDR1 LNHDA and CDR2 SQIVND (reference sequence). J was trimmed by 1 base and V by 7 bases; bases with no gene match: 7. The CDR3 here is CASKGLAGGTDTQYF. The CDR3 bases are TGTGCCAGTAAGGGCCTAGCGGGCGGCACAGATACGCAGTATTTT.

J is TRBJ2-5 and V is TRBV5-8, with a possible D match to TRBD1 (6 bases). Germline V CDR1 and CDR2: SGHTS, YDEGEE. The CDR3 has 14 amino acids. V was clipped by 1 base and J by 7 bases, with 14 bases between them. Here the CDR3 reads CASSLPGHGATQYF. CDR3 nucleotides: TGTGCCAGCAGCTTGCCGGGACACGGGGCGACCCAGTACTTC.

About this clone itself: Other DNA variants within this sample encode the same CDR3. The CDR3 coding sequence is TGCGCCAGCAGCTCACAGGGACTGAACACTGAAGCTTTCTTT. This encodes CASSSQGLNTEAFF. This chain joins TRBV5-1 and TRBJ1-1; TRBD1 is a possible D gene (6 bases). V lost 3 bases and J lost 0, with 9 bases in between. This CDR3 region has 14 residues. Germline V CDR1 and CDR2: SGHRS, YFSETQ.

The V call is TRBV13, the J call TRBJ2-7; 7 bases fit TRBD1. The CDR3 totals 17 residues. From germline, CDR1 is PRHDT and CDR2 FYEKMQ (reference sequence). V shed 5 bases, J shed 3 bases, and the junction held 16 bases outside the gene matches. DNA for the CDR3: TGTGCCAGCAGCCAAATCGGATCGGGACAGTATATCTACGAGCAGTACTTC. Protein: CASSQIGSGQYIYEQYF.

The V and J genes are TRBV10-3 and TRBJ1-5; 8 bases are a match to TRBD1. J lost 5 bases, V lost 5 bases, and 11 bases had no gene match. This CDR3 comprises 16 residues. Looked up from germline, CDR1 is ENHRY and CDR2 is SYGVKD. The CDR3 protein is CAISRSGGNGDQPQHF. The CDR3 DNA reads as TGTGCCATCAGTCGGTCAGGGGGCAACGGGGATCAGCCCCAGCATTTT.

The chain couples TRBV5-1 to TRBJ1-2; possibly TRBD1 for D (5 bases). The CDR3 covers 13 residues. V lost 7 bases, J lost 7 bases, and 17 bases lay in between. The germline CDR1 and CDR2 sequences are SGHRS and YFSETQ. CDR3 DNA: TGCGCCAGCCGGGAGACAGACCTACCTGGCTACACCTTC. As protein: CASRETDLPGYTF.

The chain couples TRBV9 to TRBJ2-2, with 12 bases that match TRBD2. V was clipped by 2 bases and J by 4 bases; unmatched bases: 9. Germline loops: CDR1 SGDLS, CDR2 YYNGEE. The CDR3 totals 18 residues. CDR3 DNA sequence: TGTGCCAGCAGCGTTACTAGCGGGGGGCGTCATATCACCGGGGAGCTGTTTTTT. Its protein product is CASSVTSGGRHITGELFF.

The chain combines TRBV2 with TRBJ1-5; 7 bases map to TRBD1. J was trimmed by 5 bases and V by 10 bases; bases with no gene match: 14. Germline V gene lookup returns CDR1 SNHLY and CDR2 FYNNEI. This CDR3 comprises 15 residues. The CDR3 DNA reads as TGTGCCACCTCTCAAAGTGGGACAGAATATCAGCCCCAGCATTTT. It encodes CATSQSGTEYQPQHF. The full variable domain, in which reference TRBV2 and TRBJ1-5 provide the parts outside the CDR3, is EPEVTQTPSHQVTQMGQEVILRCVPISNHLYFYWYRQILGQKVEFLVSFYNNEISEKSEIFDDQFSVERPDGSNFTLKIRSTKLEDSAMYFCATSQSGTEYQPQHFGDGTRLSIL.

The rearrangement links TRBV5-1 to TRBJ2-1; 7 nucleotides agree with TRBD2. The CDR3 consists of 15 residues. Germline CDR1 and CDR2: SGHRS and YFSETQ. V dropped 6 bases and J dropped 2; count of bases not matched to a gene: 8. Written as DNA, the CDR3 is TGCGCCAGCACCACTACGGCGGGGGCCTACAATGAGCAGTTCTTC. This sequence encodes CASTTTAGAYNEQFF.

The CDR3 loop is CASSLGGSPGSYNEQFF. CDR3 nucleotides: TGCGCCAGCAGCTTGGGCGGGAGCCCCGGGTCCTACAATGAGCAGTTCTTC. V gene TRBV5-1 combines with J gene TRBJ2-1; TRBD2 aligns across 7 bases. Losses at the gene ends were 0 bases for V and 1 base for J; bases not matched to a gene: 7. Germline V lookup: CDR1 SGHRS, CDR2 YFSETQ. The CDR3 covers 17 residues.

The chain links TRBV7-9 to TRBJ2-5; a weak D match, TRBD2 (6 bases). The germline V and J ends were trimmed by 6 bases and 5 bases, with 10 bases remaining between them. The CDR3 covers 12 residues. CDR1 is SEHNR, CDR2 FQNEAQ, per germline (reference sequence). The CDR3 sequence: CASSRGSETQYF. The CDR3 DNA sequence: TGTGCCAGCAGTCGGGGGTCGGAGACCCAGTACTTC.

The chain couples TRBV9 to TRBJ2-5, with D maybe TRBD1 (5 bases). Germline assignment: CDR1 SGDLS and CDR2 YYNGEE. V lost 0 bases and J 5 bases, leaving 8 bases between the germline ends. The CDR3 loop spans 13 amino acids. Here the CDR3 reads CASSVAPGETQYF. The CDR3 DNA reads as TGTGCCAGCAGCGTAGCACCAGGGGAGACCCAGTACTTC. The whole variable domain, remainder taken from reference TRBV9 and TRBJ2-5, is DSGVTQTPKHLITATGQRVTLRCSPRSGDLSVYWYQQSLDQGLQFLIQYYNGEERAKGNILERFSAQQFPDLHSELNLSSLELGDSALYFCASSVAPGETQYFGPGTRLLVL.

As regards this clone: At the DNA level, this CDR3 is encoded by other sequences in the same sample as well. The rearrangement joins TRBV6-6 to TRBJ2-7; no reliable D call. Germline CDR1 reads MNHNY; CDR2 reads SVGAGI (reference sequence). This CDR3 comprises 11 residues. Trimming removed 5 bases at V and 2 bases at J, with 4 bases between. Here the CDR3 DNA reads TGTGCCAGCAGTCCCGCCTACGAGCAGTACTTC. This gives the protein CASSPAYEQYF.

The rearrangement joins TRBV4-2 to TRBJ1-1; 8 positions agree with TRBD1. Per the germline V gene, CDR1 is LGHNA and CDR2 is YNFKEQ. V was clipped by 3 bases and J by 2 bases; unmatched bases: 8. This CDR3 contains 16 residues. This chain's CDR3 is CASSQGRTGTNTEAFF. For the CDR3, the DNA is TGTGCCAGCAGCCAGGGCCGGACAGGGACCAACACTGAAGCTTTCTTT.

V gene TRBV28 combines with J gene TRBJ1-2; D may be TRBD1 (6 bases). The CDR3 length is 11 residues. Trimming stripped 10 bases from V and 7 bases from J, with 13 bases between. Germline V CDR1 and CDR2: MDHEN, SYDVKM. The CDR3 is CAIRTVGGYTF. As DNA, the CDR3 is TGTGCCATCAGGACAGTGGGTGGCTACACCTTC.

As DNA, the CDR3 is TGTGCCAGCAGTCCCGACAGGGGGTCCTACGAGCAGTACTTC. Translated, it gives CASSPDRGSYEQYF. V and J are TRBV27 and TRBJ2-7, with TRBD1 matching over 9 bases. The CDR3 spans 14 residues. CDR1 is MNHEY, CDR2 SMNVEV, per germline (reference sequence). The V segment lost 5 bases and the J segment 1 base; nucleotides outside the gene matches: 3.

The chain combines TRBV6-1 with TRBJ2-2; D is perhaps TRBD1 (6 bases). CDR3 length: 15 residues. Between the trimmed V and J ends, which lost 6 bases and 0 bases, there was a span of 11 bases. Germline V gene data show CDR1 as MNHNS and CDR2 as SASEGT. The CDR3 nucleotides read TGTGCCAGCAGCGAGGGACACGCGAACACCGGGGAGCTGTTTTTT. It is translated as CASSEGHANTGELFF.

This rearrangement joins TRBV25-1 to TRBJ1-1, with 8 bases fitting TRBD1. Unmatched junction bases numbered 7, after V lost 8 bases and J lost 5 bases. The CDR3 has 13 amino acids. Germline V gene lookup returns CDR1 MGHDK and CDR2 SYGVNS. DNA of the CDR3: TGTGCCAGCGCCCTTCAGGGGGCGACTGAAGCTTTCTTT. It specifies CASALQGATEAFF.

Written as DNA, the CDR3 is TGCGCCAGCAGATCAACTAGCGGGAACACCGGGGAGCTGTTTTTT. This translates into CASRSTSGNTGELFF. This chain connects TRBV5-1 to TRBJ2-2; 8 bases are a match to TRBD2. Trimming cost V 5 bases and J 1 base; bases outside gene matches: 4. CDR3 length: 15 amino acids. Germline V gives CDR1 SGHRS, CDR2 YFSETQ.

The rearrangement links TRBV5-1 to TRBJ1-1; D remains ambiguous. The V end lost 0 bases, the J end lost 5 bases, and 11 bases lay between the germline ends. CDR1 is SGHRS and CDR2 is YFSETQ in the germline V gene. CDR3 length equals 14 residues. CDR3 nucleotides: TGCGCCAGCAGCTTGGGGGTTAGGAGGACTGAAGCTTTCTTT. Protein product: CASSLGVRRTEAFF.